Each of the 14 T cell receptor beta chains below was sequenced from the same sample in a study of immune heterogeneity within non-small cell lung tumors. Template came from bulk tumor genomic DNA, at approximately 600 ng per sample. Widely spaced biopsies, several per primary tumor, were obtained at surgery. The study cohort was described as untreated, and its members had newly diagnosed non-small cell lung cancer. They went on to have curative surgery. CDR3 of TCR beta was amplified by multiplex PCR that used 32 V and 13 J primers. TCRdb re-derived calls from the multiplex PCR reads in MiXCR, one entry per CDR3 protein. The table lists some 14,000 distinct CDR3 sequences, roughly 29% of them singletons. Input material: lung tumor tissue. Receptors originate from a man between 35 and 55 years old with non-small cell lung cancer.

For this clonotype: A read error is possible here, since a much larger clone lies one base away. The V and J genes are TRBV6-4 and TRBJ1-2; D is unclear. Germline V lookup: CDR1 MRHNA, CDR2 SNTAGT. V was shortened by 3 bases and J by 5 bases, with 10 bases between the two germline ends. The length of the CDR3 is 13 residues. For the CDR3, the DNA is TGTGCCAGCAGTGAGAACCGGGCATATGGCTACACCTTC. It translates to CASSENRAYGYTF.

In this sample, this clonotype turned up a few times. The rearrangement joins TRBV12-3 or TRBV12-4 to TRBJ2-1, with 7 bases aligning to TRBD2. This CDR3 is 13 amino acids long. Trimming took 1 base from V and 9 from J; bases not matched to a gene: 3. This CDR3 is CASSLEGGLEQFF. The CDR3 coding sequence is TGTGCCAGCAGTTTAGAGGGAGGGCTTGAGCAGTTCTTC.

This clonotype is deemed medium-sized. CDR3 loop: CASTGCPQIGISKRYEQYF. The DNA for the CDR3 is TGCGCCAGCACAGGCTGCCCTCAGATCGGGATTTCTAAACGATACGAGCAGTACTTC. The gene calls are TRBV10-1 and TRBJ2-7; a weak D match, TRBD2 (5 bases). The germline gives CDR1 WNHNN, CDR2 SYGVQD (reference sequence). CDR3 length equals 19 residues. V lost 7 bases and J lost 4, with 32 bases in between.

This rearrangement joins TRBV5-6 to TRBJ2-7, with D unresolved. The germline CDR1 and CDR2 sequences are SGHDT and YYEEEE. The V and J ends lost 2 bases and 3 bases respectively, with 6 bases between them. The CDR3 runs 12 residues. The CDR3 region has the DNA TGTGCCAGCAGCTTCTCGTTCTACGAGCAGTACTTC. Its protein is CASSFSFYEQYF.

As for this clonotype: A much bigger clone sits one base away, suggesting this may be a read error. The conserved phenylalanine or tryptophan is not found at the CDR3 terminus, so this likely reflects a read error. The chain employs TRBV2 and TRBJ2-7, with TRBD1 matching over 8 bases. The trim removed 7 bases at V and 6 bases at J, leaving 11 bases unmatched. Germline lookup yields CDR1 SNHLY and CDR2 FYNNEI. The CDR3 length is 14 residues. This chain's CDR3 is CASTRDRLGSEQYL. The CDR3 DNA reads TGTGCCAGCACCCGGGACAGGTTGGGCAGCGAGCAGTACTTA.

Points on this clonotype: A much larger clone lies a single base off, so this may be a read error. The chain combines TRBV4-1 with TRBJ1-3; D call uncertain. The CDR3 is 17 residues long. From germline, CDR1 is MGHRA and CDR2 YSYEKL. The CDR3: CASSQEGSTGSRNTIYF. CDR3 DNA sequence: TGCGCCAGCAGCCAAGAAGGATCTACGGGCTCTCGAAACACCATATATTTT.

Comment on this clonotype: The DNA is left out, because the CDR3 cannot be placed on it with certainty; the CDR3 is given as TCRdb lists it. The rearrangement links TRBV12-3 or TRBV12-4 to TRBJ1-3; the table's TRBD1 call for D was not verified on the DNA. The CDR3 contains 15 residues when both ends are counted. The chain's CDR3 is CASSFGTGTGNSIFF.

CDR3 nucleotides: TGTGCCAGCAGCCCGAGACTAGCGGGAGTCGCGGAGCTGTTTTTT. It specifies CASSPRLAGVAELFF. This chain connects TRBV11-2 to TRBJ2-2, with 12 bases aligning to TRBD2. Germline V gene sequence: CDR1 SGHAT, CDR2 FQNNGV. Unmatched junction bases numbered 8, after V lost 5 bases and J lost 10 bases. The CDR3 runs 15 residues.

The chain carries TRBV19 and TRBJ1-5; the D gene is possibly TRBD1 (6 bases). Trimming stripped 5 bases from V and 4 bases from J, with 12 bases between. The CDR3 loop spans 14 amino acids. Per germline, CDR1 LNHDA and CDR2 SQIVND (reference sequence). The CDR3 DNA follows: TGTGCCAGTAGTGATACGGGGGCAAATCAGCCCCAGCATTTT. Its protein is CASSDTGANQPQHF. The full variable domain, with the rest looked up from reference TRBV19 and TRBJ1-5, is DGGITQSPKYLFRKEGQNVTLSCEQNLNHDAMYWYRQDPGQGLRLIYYSQIVNDFQKGDIAEGYSVSREKKESFPLTVTSAQKNPTAFYLCASSDTGANQPQHFGDGTRLSIL.

The genes are TRBV20-1 and TRBJ2-5, with a weak D call TRBD1 (6 bases). The V gene lost 3 bases and the J gene lost 4 bases, with 12 bases spanning the gap. The CDR3 contains 13 residues. Germline V gene lookup returns CDR1 DFQATT and CDR2 SNEGSKA (reference sequence). The CDR3 nucleotides read TGCAGTGCTAGCGTGACAGGCCTAGAGACCCAGTACTTC. This translates into CSASVTGLETQYF.

V usage is TRBV29-1 and J usage is TRBJ1-2; no clear D gene. From germline, CDR1 is SQVTM and CDR2 ANQGSEA. V lost 0 bases to trimming and J lost 7 bases, with 12 bases between them. The CDR3 sequence is 13 residues long. The CDR3 DNA is TGCAGCGTTGAAGAACGGCAGGCTGGTGGCTACACCTTC. This encodes CSVEERQAGGYTF.

By proportion, this clonotype is medium-sized. The CDR3 loop reads CSARRQGYEQYF. The DNA of the CDR3 is TGCAGTGCTAGGCGGCAGGGCTACGAGCAGTACTTC. V and J are TRBV20-1 and TRBJ2-7; tentative D call: TRBD1 (5 bases). Germline V gene data show CDR1 as DFQATT and CDR2 as SNEGSKA (reference sequence). The CDR3 is 12 amino acids. Trimming pared 3 bases from V and 3 bases from J, leaving 9 bases between.

To note about this clonotype: A much larger clone lies a single base off, so this may be a read error. The V call is TRBV6-1, the J call TRBJ2-1; TRBD2 matches at 11 bases. From germline, CDR1 is MNHNS and CDR2 SASEGT. The CDR3 runs 18 residues. V lost 5 bases, J lost 4 bases, and 13 bases stayed unmatched. The CDR3 region has the DNA TGTGCCAGCAGTCGCATTACTGGGACTAGCGGAGGTTACAATGAGCAGTTCTTC. As protein: CASSRITGTSGGYNEQFF.

A note on this clonotype: A much larger clone lies a single base off, so this may be a read error. The chain joins TRBV12-3 or TRBV12-4 to TRBJ2-3, with D maybe TRBD2 (7 bases). CDR3 length: 15 residues. The CDR3, as DNA: TGTGCCATCAGTTTAGGGGGGAGGGGCACAGATACGCAGTATTTT. Protein sequence: CAISLGGRGTDTQYF.